The next 29 T cell receptor beta chains were all read from a single sample in a study of cytomegalovirus exposure and HLA in healthy donors. PCR primers comprised 60 Vbeta and 13 Jbeta primers. Using immunoSEQ multiplex PCR, the repertoire was profiled, and TCRdb retains in-frame clones only, with some absent. Found here are 160,000 or so clones, approximately 80% of them singletons; the top ten hold less than 15%. Sequences were obtained from PBMCs. These receptor sequences come from a woman aged 45-65 years in good health and CMV-seronegative.

This chain uses TRBV7-2 with TRBJ2-7, with 7 positions matching TRBD2. The germline CDR1 and CDR2 sequences are SGHTA and FQGNSA. With V trimmed by 7 bases and J by 0 bases, 9 bases remained unmatched. The CDR3 is 15 amino acids. Here the CDR3 reads CASKVNSGGSYEQYF. As DNA, the CDR3 is TGTGCCAGCAAGGTGAATTCGGGGGGCTCCTACGAGCAGTACTTC. The entire variable domain, with the rest obtained from reference TRBV7-2 and TRBJ2-7, is as follows: GAGVSQSPSNKVTEKGKDVELRCDPISGHTALYWYRQSLGQGLEFLIYFQGNSAPDKSGLPSDRFSAERTGGSVSTLTIQRTQQEDSAVYLCASKVNSGGSYEQYFGPGTRLTVT.

This clone appeared a few times. V is TRBV6-5 and J is TRBJ1-2; TRBD1 matches at 12 bases. Trimming cost V 4 bases and J 3 bases; bases outside gene matches: 6. The CDR3 contains 16 residues. Germline lookup yields CDR1 MNHEY and CDR2 SVGAGI. As DNA, the CDR3 is TGTGCCAGCAGTTCCGCGGGACAGGGGGCACACTATGGCTACACCTTC. It specifies CASSSAGQGAHYGYTF.

The V call is TRBV5-3, the J call TRBJ2-1; no clear D. TRBV5-3 is reported as an ORF; its role is uncertain. The CDR3 loop spans 16 amino acids. Trimming pared 3 bases from V and 0 bases from J, leaving 13 bases between. CDR3 coding DNA: TGTGCCAGAAGCTGCGACCCCCCTAGCTCCTACAATGAGCAGTTCTTC. It encodes CARSCDPPSSYNEQFF.

The chain links TRBV7-2 to TRBJ2-7; 7 bases line up with TRBD1. Germline V CDR1 and CDR2: SGHTA, FQGNSA. The V gene end was trimmed by 5 bases and the J gene end by 2 bases; junction bases not matched to a gene: 6. The CDR3 runs to 14 residues. The CDR3 region is CASSQTGFTYEQYF. The CDR3 nucleotides read TGTGCCAGCAGCCAGACAGGGTTCACCTACGAGCAGTACTTC. The full variable domain, its missing parts supplied by reference TRBV7-2 and TRBJ2-7, is GAGVSQSPSNKVTEKGKDVELRCDPISGHTALYWYRQSLGQGLEFLIYFQGNSAPDKSGLPSDRFSAERTGGSVSTLTIQRTQQEDSAVYLCASSQTGFTYEQYFGPGTRLTVT.

The chain has TRBV30 and TRBJ1-5; weak D call: TRBD1 (5 bases). Trimming pared 2 bases from V and 1 base from J, leaving 9 bases between. Germline V gene data show CDR1 as GTSNPN and CDR2 as SVGIG (reference sequence). The CDR3 totals 14 residues. The chain's CDR3 is CAWSTGESNQPQHF. CDR3 nucleotides: TGTGCCTGGAGTACGGGGGAGAGCAATCAGCCCCAGCATTTT.

The chain combines TRBV11-3 with TRBJ2-3; the D gene is possibly TRBD2 (5 bases). This CDR3 is built from 15 residues. V lost 5 bases, J lost 2 bases, and 14 bases lay in between. CDR1 is SGHNT and CDR2 is YENEEA in the germline V gene. The CDR3 DNA reads TGTGCCAGCAGCCCCGGGATAAAGAACACAGATACGCAGTATTTT. Its translation is CASSPGIKNTDTQYF.

As regards this clone: Sequence at one end of the junction differs from germline and may be a read error. The rearrangement links TRBV7-9 to TRBJ2-7, with TRBD2 identical over 14 bases. The CDR3 runs to 17 residues. CDR1 and CDR2 (germline): SEHNR, FQNEAQ (reference sequence). The CDR3 is CSSSLEPGLAGAYEQYF. The CDR3, as DNA: TGTTCCAGCAGCTTAGAACCGGGACTAGCGGGAGCCTACGAGCAGTACTTC.

A single count supports this clone. V is TRBV7-3 and J is TRBJ2-1; 9 nucleotides agree with TRBD2. The CDR3 sequence is 14 residues long. Germline CDR1 reads SGHTA; CDR2 reads FQGTGA. Trimming removed 2 bases from V and 8 bases from J; junction bases left unmatched: 4. The CDR3 loop is CASSLAGGTYEQFF. CDR3 DNA: TGTGCCAGCAGCTTAGCGGGGGGGACTTATGAGCAGTTCTTC.

The chain recombines TRBV4-3 with TRBJ2-7; the D gene is possibly TRBD1 (6 bases). Germline CDR1 LGHNA, CDR2 YSLEER. The CDR3 spans 14 residues. V was shortened by 0 bases and J by 3 bases, with 9 bases between the two germline ends. CDR3 amino acids: CASSQDGGSYEQYF. DNA for the CDR3: TGCGCCAGCAGCCAAGATGGGGGCAGCTACGAGCAGTACTTC.

The V call is TRBV2, the J call TRBJ2-5; 13 bases line up with TRBD2. The end of the DNA is better explained by TRBJ2-7, so the J call may be wrong. Germline CDR1 reads SNHLY; CDR2 reads FYNNEI. The CDR3 covers 14 residues. CDR3 coding DNA: TGTGCCAGCAGTGGGACTAGCGGGAGCTACGAGCAGTACTTC. It yields the protein CASSGTSGSYEQYF.

V and J are TRBV9 and TRBJ2-3, with D tentatively TRBD2 (6 bases). Trimming took 4 bases from V and 2 from J, leaving 14 bases between them. This CDR3 is 15 amino acids long. Germline V gives CDR1 SGDLS, CDR2 YYNGEE. The CDR3 region has the DNA TGTGCCAGCAGCCATCCTAGCGATCCCACAGATACGCAGTATTTT. It translates to CASSHPSDPTDTQYF.

This clone was picked up one time. This sequence joins TRBV7-9 and TRBJ1-4; the D is unclear. This CDR3 spans 14 amino acids. Germline loops: CDR1 SEHNR, CDR2 FQNEAQ (reference sequence). Trimming shortened V by 3 bases and J by 0 bases, and 5 bases separated the two germline ends. The CDR3, as DNA: TGTGCCAGCAGCTTCGAGGCAACTAATGAAAAACTGTTTTTT. As protein: CASSFEATNEKLFF. The full variable domain, in which reference TRBV7-9 and TRBJ1-4 provide the parts outside the CDR3, is DTGVSQNPRHKITKRGQNVTFRCDPISEHNRLYWYRQTLGQGPEFLTYFQNEAQLEKSRLLSDRFSAERPKGSFSTLEIQRTEQGDSAMYLCASSFEATNEKLFFGSGTQLSVL.

The chain joins TRBV4-1 to TRBJ2-1; 7 bases align to TRBD2. Trimming took 5 bases from V and 7 from J; bases not matched to a gene: 11. CDR1 is MGHRA and CDR2 is YSYEKL in the germline V gene. The CDR3 loop spans 15 amino acids. The CDR3 bases are TGCGCCAGCAGCAGATCGGCGGGAGTTGGGAATGAGCAGTTCTTC. It yields the protein CASSRSAGVGNEQFF.

This clone is medium-sized in the sample. The chain uses TRBV5-4 and TRBJ1-2, with D unclear. Trimming removed 2 bases from V and 6 bases from J, with 17 bases in between. Looked up from germline, CDR1 is SGHNT and CDR2 is YYREEE (reference sequence). CDR3 length: 15 residues. The CDR3 sequence: CASSFGAGPLNGYTF. The DNA of the CDR3 is TGTGCCAGCAGCTTCGGTGCAGGCCCCTTGAATGGCTACACCTTC.

This chain uses TRBV29-1 with TRBJ1-2; 9 bases line up with TRBD1. This CDR3 comprises 12 residues. The trim removed 7 bases at V and 8 bases at J, leaving 8 bases unmatched. Germline V gives CDR1 SQVTM, CDR2 ANQGSEA. CDR3 sequence reads: CSAEGQGGGYTF. CDR3 coding DNA: TGCAGCGCCGAGGGACAGGGTGGGGGCTACACCTTC. The full variable domain, rest sourced from reference TRBV29-1 and TRBJ1-2, is SAVISQKPSRDICQRGTSLTIQCQVDSQVTMMFWYRQQPGQSLTLIATANQGSEATYESGFVIDKFPISRPNLTFSTLTVSNMSPEDSSIYLCSAEGQGGGYTFGSGTRLTVV.

The chain joins TRBV30 to TRBJ1-2; 12 bases fit TRBD1. CDR1 is GTSNPN and CDR2 is SVGIG in the germline V gene (reference sequence). The V gene end was trimmed by 8 bases and the J gene end by 4 bases; junction bases not matched to a gene: 14. The CDR3 totals 16 residues. In nucleotides, the CDR3 is TGTGCCCTCCCCTGGGACAGGGGGCCAGACAGCTATGGCTACACCTTC. Protein product: CALPWDRGPDSYGYTF.

Only a few counts were recorded for this clone. V is TRBV30 and J is TRBJ1-2, with unresolved D. Trimming pared 5 bases from V and 2 bases from J, leaving 15 bases between. Germline V gene sequence: CDR1 GTSNPN, CDR2 SVGIG (reference sequence). The CDR3 is 14 amino acids. CDR3: CAWEDVRENYGYTF. For the CDR3, the DNA is TGTGCCTGGGAGGATGTCCGAGAAAACTATGGCTACACCTTC.

V and J are TRBV28 and TRBJ2-7; D might be TRBD1 (5 bases). The CDR3 totals 13 residues. The V gene's germline CDR1 is MDHEN and CDR2 SYDVKM. Trimming took 3 bases from V and 7 from J, leaving 13 bases between them. In nucleotides, the CDR3 is TGTGCCAGCAGTTTGGCAGGGAAACAAGAGCAGTACTTC. It is translated as CASSLAGKQEQYF.

On this clone itself: This same CDR3 is encoded by further DNA sequences in the sample. The CDR3 is CASSYDRDQPQHF. CDR3 bases: TGTGCCAGCAGCTATGACAGGGATCAGCCCCAGCATTTT. This chain connects TRBV5-4 to TRBJ1-5; 7 nucleotides line up with TRBD1. The CDR3 length is 13 residues. CDR1 and CDR2 from the germline V gene are SGHNT and YYREEE (reference sequence). The trim removed 3 bases at V and 5 bases at J, leaving 2 bases unmatched.

This rearrangement joins TRBV6-1 to TRBJ2-1; 7 nucleotides line up with TRBD1. CDR1 and CDR2 from the germline V gene are MNHNS and SASEGT. The CDR3 consists of 17 residues. V lost 1 base, J lost 2 bases, and 8 bases stayed unmatched. CDR3 sequence: CASSEDLRDRPYNEQFF. The CDR3 DNA reads TGTGCCAGCAGTGAAGACCTCCGGGACAGACCCTACAATGAGCAGTTCTTC.

V is TRBV7-8 and J is TRBJ2-7; the match to TRBD1 covers 8 bases. Germline loops: CDR1 SGHVS, CDR2 FQNEAQ. This CDR3 region has 14 residues. V lost 5 bases and J lost 5; bases outside the gene matches: 8. The CDR3 spells CASSERTGWHEQYF. The CDR3, as DNA: TGTGCCAGCAGCGAAAGGACAGGGTGGCACGAGCAGTACTTC.

The rearrangement uses TRBV2 and TRBJ2-2; a weak D match, TRBD1 (6 bases). The germline CDR1 and CDR2 sequences are SNHLY and FYNNEI. With 7 bases removed from V and 2 bases from J, the gap between germline ends came to 17 bases. The CDR3 is made up of 16 amino acids. CDR3 in DNA: TGTGCCAGCACCCGGACAGATCCACAAAACACCGGGGAGCTGTTTTTT. It is translated as CASTRTDPQNTGELFF.

The rearrangement joins TRBV27 to TRBJ1-5; D not resolved. Deletions cut 5 bases from V and 2 bases from J, with 10 bases between. The CDR3 has 14 residues. The germline V gene encodes CDR1 MNHEY and CDR2 SMNVEV (reference sequence). This CDR3 is CASSPYSGNQPQHF. DNA of the CDR3: TGTGCCAGCAGTCCCTACTCGGGCAATCAGCCCCAGCATTTT.

CDR3 region: CASSLSMATGSETQYF. The CDR3 DNA reads as TGTGCCAGCAGCTTATCAATGGCCACAGGGTCCGAGACCCAGTACTTC. The chain joins TRBV7-7 to TRBJ2-5; D may be TRBD1 (6 bases). Germline V gives CDR1 SSHAT, CDR2 FNYEAQ (reference sequence). The CDR3 spans 16 residues. Trimming took off 2 bases at V and 5 bases at J, with 18 bases between the two ends. Combining the CDR3 with reference TRBV7-7 and TRBJ2-5 gives the whole variable domain GAGVSQSPRYKVTKRGQDVTLRCDPISSHATLYWYQQALGQGPEFLTYFNYEAQPDKSGLPSDRFSAERPEGSISTLTIQRTEQRDSAMYRCASSLSMATGSETQYFGPGTRLLVL.

The V call is TRBV6-5, the J call TRBJ1-5, with D possibly matching TRBD1 (5 bases). Germline V lookup: CDR1 MNHEY, CDR2 SVGAGI. The CDR3 sequence is 15 residues long. V was clipped by 0 bases and J by 1 base, with 7 bases between them. The CDR3 spells CASSYSGGSNQPQHF. The DNA of the CDR3 is TGTGCCAGCAGTTACTCCGGGGGGAGCAATCAGCCCCAGCATTTT.

V and J are TRBV5-6 and TRBJ1-1; 7 bases map to TRBD1. The V gene end was trimmed by 0 bases and the J gene end by 4 bases; junction bases not matched to a gene: 3. In germline, CDR1 is SGHDT, CDR2 YYEEEE. This CDR3 contains 14 residues. The CDR3 sequence is CASSLENRGTEAFF. The CDR3 nucleotides read TGTGCCAGCAGCTTGGAAAACAGGGGCACTGAAGCTTTCTTT.

V is TRBV4-3 and J is TRBJ1-4, with TRBD1 matching over 7 bases. CDR1 and CDR2 (germline): LGHNA, YSLEER. The CDR3 is made up of 17 amino acids. V lost 0 bases, J lost 4 bases, and 8 bases stayed unmatched. CDR3 DNA: TGCGCCAGCAGCCAAGATCCGCCGGGACAGTTTAATGAAAAACTGTTTTTT. Amino acid sequence: CASSQDPPGQFNEKLFF.

This clone was picked up one time. The chain is built from TRBV5-5 and TRBJ1-3; a possible D gene is TRBD1 (6 bases). CDR1 and CDR2 from the germline V gene are SGHKS and YYEKEE (reference sequence). CDR3 length: 16 amino acids. V was pared by 0 bases and J by 0 bases, with 10 bases between. CDR3 coding DNA: TGTGCCAGCAGCTTGGTGGGGGCTAGCTCTGGAAACACCATATATTTT. It yields the protein CASSLVGASSGNTIYF.

The rearrangement uses TRBV29-1 and TRBJ2-1, with a possible D match to TRBD1 (5 bases). The CDR3 extends over 13 amino acids. Germline V gene sequence: CDR1 SQVTM, CDR2 ANQGSEA. V gave up 2 bases and J gave up 5 bases, with 10 bases separating them. The CDR3 nucleotides are TGCAGCGTTGAACGGCAGGGAAACAATGAGCAGTTCTTC. It encodes CSVERQGNNEQFF.